Following are 8 T cell receptor beta chains from one sample sequenced in a study of graft-versus-host responses after intestinal transplantation. TCRdb's table, derived via immunoSEQ multiplex PCR, lists solely in-frame clones and lacks some. The sample includes roughly 100,000 clones, roughly 93% of them seen just once. These receptors lack a known antigen. Sequences were derived from unstimulated CD8+ T cells sorted from spleen or lymph node cells, sampled before intestinal transplant. These receptors were taken from a human donor who received an intestinal transplant.

The genes are TRBV2 and TRBJ2-2; 7 nucleotides align to TRBD1. With V trimmed by 4 bases and J by 1 base, 6 bases remained unmatched. The CDR3 runs to 16 residues. Germline CDR1 is SNHLY and CDR2 is FYNNEI. CDR3 sequence reads: CASSANTGENTGELFF. Written as DNA, the CDR3 is TGTGCCAGCAGTGCCAACACAGGGGAGAACACCGGGGAGCTGTTTTTT.

This chain's CDR3 is CSARMGGVRGYNEQFF. The CDR3 nucleotides are TGCAGCGCCCGGATGGGGGGCGTGCGGGGCTACAATGAGCAGTTCTTC. The V call is TRBV29-1, the J call TRBJ2-1; D possibly matches TRBD1 or TRBD2 (6 bases each). The CDR3 has 16 residues. Germline assignment: CDR1 SQVTM and CDR2 ANQGSEA. V lost 7 bases to trimming and J lost 3 bases, with 22 bases between them.

The rearrangement links TRBV19 to TRBJ1-1, with a tentative D call TRBD1 (5 bases). Germline values: CDR1 LNHDA, CDR2 SQIVND (reference sequence). This CDR3 comprises 17 residues. Trimming took 4 bases from V and 1 from J, leaving 19 bases between them. CDR3 nucleotides: TGTGCCAGTAGTAATCGTTTCATCAGGGACGGGAACACTGAAGCTTTCTTT. Residues: CASSNRFIRDGNTEAFF.

The chain combines TRBV30 with TRBJ2-5; tentative D call: TRBD2 (8 bases). The CDR3 loop spans 16 amino acids. Germline assignment: CDR1 GTSNPN and CDR2 SVGIG (reference sequence). V was clipped by 2 bases and J by 2 bases, with 18 bases between them. The CDR3 DNA follows: TGTGCCTGGAGTCCACTCGCGGGGGGACAGCAAGAGACCCAGTACTTC. Its translation: CAWSPLAGGQQETQYF.

The chain's CDR3 is CASSQERAVTEETQYF. The CDR3 nucleotides are TGCGCCAGCAGCCAAGAAAGAGCCGTTACTGAAGAGACCCAGTACTTC. This chain connects TRBV4-1 to TRBJ2-5; no definite D call. This CDR3 comprises 16 residues. Per germline, CDR1 MGHRA and CDR2 YSYEKL. V lost 0 bases to trimming and J lost 3 bases, with 14 bases between them.

This clone was seen a single time. The chain couples TRBV29-1 to TRBJ1-1; D unresolved. Trimming removed 6 bases at V and 7 bases at J, with 9 bases between. Per the germline V gene, CDR1 is SQVTM and CDR2 is ANQGSEA. The CDR3 length is 10 residues. The CDR3 protein is CSVGTREAFF. CDR3 DNA sequence: TGCAGCGTCGGAACACGTGAAGCTTTCTTT.

V gene TRBV5-1 combines with J gene TRBJ2-5; either TRBD1 or TRBD2 may fit D (5 bases each). The germline V gene encodes CDR1 SGHRS and CDR2 YFSETQ. The CDR3 consists of 13 residues. Trimming took off 2 bases at V and 4 bases at J, with 9 bases between the two ends. CDR3 nucleotide sequence: TGCGCCAGCAGCTTCCGGGACCCAGAGACCCAGTACTTC. As protein: CASSFRDPETQYF.

The CDR3, as DNA: TGTGCCACCACTACGGGACCCGACGACCTAAACTATGGCTACACCTTC. Its protein product is CATTTGPDDLNYGYTF. This chain uses TRBV15 with TRBJ1-2, with D perhaps matching TRBD1 (5 bases). CDR1 and CDR2 from the germline V gene are LNHNV and YYDKDF (reference sequence). V dropped 7 bases and J dropped 2 bases, with 20 bases sitting between them. The CDR3 runs to 16 residues.